One T cell receptor (beta chain) is described in this entry. Sample treatment: about 20 received Ad26.COV2.S at low or high dose, single or two shots; roughly five received placebo; per-sample allocation not given. Samples were taken on day 63 after the first vaccine or placebo injection. V dropped 5 bases and J dropped 2 bases, with 13 bases sitting between them. The CDR3 totals 15 residues. From germline, CDR1 is KGHDR and CDR2 SFDVKD. These data are taken from a study of Ad26.COV2.S vaccination and SARS-CoV-2 variants. Study context: Trial arm assignment for the donor was COV1001 Ad26.COV2.S.

Only in-frame clones appear in the TCRdb table, and some are missing; sequencing was by immunoSEQ multiplex PCR. The sample shows a few hundred thousand clones, roughly 85% of them seen only once. The clonotype comes from a person between 18 and 65 years old who received the Ad26.COV2.S COVID-19 vaccine or a placebo. The material was peripheral blood, obtained in a trial of Ad26.COV2.S vaccine versus placebo. This chain uses TRBV24-1 with TRBJ2-3, with D possibly TRBD2 on 7 matching bases. The CDR3, as DNA: TGTGCCACCAGTGTAGGGGGGGGGACCACAGATACGCAGTATTTT. This gives the protein CATSVGGGTTDTQYF.